Below, one T cell receptor (beta chain) is given with its context. The antigen is not known. cDNA synthesis used the whole RNA isolate, giving expressed TCRB sequences. Assay: immunoSEQ multiplex PCR; the TCRdb copy retains only in-frame clones and omits some. Of almost 350,000 clones listed, under 8.5% were seen once; the top ten hold approximately 0.44%. A heparinised blood draw that averaged around 100 mL was obtained once from each donor. The germline V gene encodes CDR1 SEHNR and CDR2 FQNEAQ (reference sequence). Trimming cost V 2 bases and J 2 bases; bases outside gene matches: 5. This CDR3 is 15 amino acids long. The entry originates in a study of beta chain features in type 1 diabetes. Overall study results and limits: TCRB repertoires of naive, central memory and Treg cells appeared more similar among patients than among healthy donors. Sequencing from cDNA could over-represent high-TCR-expressing cells.

The clonotype originates from a woman aged 18 to 35 in good health. This sequence joins TRBV7-9 and TRBJ2-7; 8 bases match TRBD2. The sequencing input was central memory CD4+ T cells from blood. CDR3 sequence reads: CASSLWAGGTYEQYF. The CDR3 DNA reads TGTGCCAGCAGCTTATGGGCGGGAGGCACCTACGAGCAGTACTTC.